What follows are 29 T cell receptor beta chains derived from one specimen sequenced in a study of shared clonotypes between healthy human individuals. Some clones are missing from TCRdb's copy, which holds only in-frame ones; the method was immunoSEQ multiplex PCR. This table has millions of clones, approximately 92% appearing once. Sequencing was performed on naive CD4+ T cells sorted from blood. Subset: CD45RA+ positively selected. The receptors were sampled from a young man in good health.

In DNA form, the CDR3 reads TGTGCCACCAGCAGAGATCTGGACACGGGCTACACCTTC. Its protein product is CATSRDLDTGYTF. The chain couples TRBV15 to TRBJ1-2, with a weak D call TRBD1 (5 bases). Germline CDR1 reads LNHNV; CDR2 reads YYDKDF (reference sequence). Trimming cost V 0 bases and J 8 bases, with 10 bases left between them. The CDR3 spans 13 residues. Combining the CDR3 with reference TRBV15 and TRBJ1-2 gives the whole variable domain DAMVIQNPRYQVTQFGKPVTLSCSQTLNHNVMYWYQQKSSQAPKLLFHYYDKDFNNEADTPDNFQSRRPNTSFCFLDIRSPGLGDTAMYLCATSRDLDTGYTFGSGTRLTVV.

V usage is TRBV11-2 and J usage is TRBJ2-3; 12 nucleotides line up with TRBD2. J was trimmed by 0 bases and V by 2 bases; bases with no gene match: 3. The CDR3 length is 17 residues. CDR1 is SGHAT and CDR2 is FQNNGV in the germline V gene. CDR3 nucleotide sequence: TGTGCCAGCAGCTTATTAGGACTAGCGGGGAGCACAGATACGCAGTATTTT. Its translation: CASSLLGLAGSTDTQYF.

This clone was observed a single time. The chain joins TRBV10-3 to TRBJ2-5; D call uncertain. Trimming shortened V by 6 bases and J by 0 bases, and 14 bases separated the two germline ends. Germline V gene lookup returns CDR1 ENHRY and CDR2 SYGVKD. The CDR3 is made up of 15 amino acids. CDR3 in DNA: TGTGCCATCAGCGATGGGTCCGGGTACCAAGAGACCCAGTACTTC. It codes for CAISDGSGYQETQYF.

The chain employs TRBV7-2 and TRBJ1-2, with TRBD1 identical over 8 bases. CDR1 is SGHTA, CDR2 FQGNSA, per germline. CDR3 length: 16 residues. V lost 5 bases, J lost 1 base, and 9 bases stayed unmatched. CDR3 coding DNA: TGTGCCAGCAGCCCCGACAGGGGAGGTTTTAACTATGGCTACACCTTC. It specifies CASSPDRGGFNYGYTF. Variable domain in full (rest from reference TRBV7-2 and TRBJ1-2): GAGVSQSPSNKVTEKGKDVELRCDPISGHTALYWYRQSLGQGLEFLIYFQGNSAPDKSGLPSDRFSAERTGGSVSTLTIQRTQQEDSAVYLCASSPDRGGFNYGYTFGSGTRLTVV.

For this clone: This same CDR3 is encoded by further DNA sequences in the sample. The rearrangement uses TRBV18 and TRBJ2-5, with D unresolved. The V and J ends lost 2 bases and 5 bases respectively, with 6 bases between them. Germline V gives CDR1 KGHSH, CDR2 LQKENI. The CDR3 has 12 amino acids. CDR3 nucleotides: TGTGCCAGCTCACCAGCGGAGGAGACCCAGTACTTC. It specifies CASSPAEETQYF.

As regards this clone: Other nucleotide sequences in the sample specify the same CDR3. V and J are TRBV6-1 and TRBJ1-4; D remains ambiguous. The germline V gene has CDR1 MNHNS and CDR2 SASEGT. V was pared by 4 bases and J by 0 bases, with 9 bases between. The CDR3 sequence is 15 residues long. CDR3 residues: CASSVNGATNEKLFF. For the CDR3, the DNA is TGTGCCAGCAGTGTAAACGGAGCAACTAATGAAAAACTGTTTTTT.

The chain carries TRBV28 and TRBJ1-2, with a weak D call TRBD1 (5 bases). Between the trimmed V and J ends, which lost 8 bases and 0 bases, there was a span of 16 bases. CDR3 length: 15 amino acids. Germline assignment: CDR1 MDHEN and CDR2 SYDVKM. CDR3 in DNA: TGTGCCAGCCGCCCCGGAGGGGCCCCTAACTATGGCTACACCTTC. Protein: CASRPGGAPNYGYTF.

V usage is TRBV6-5 and J usage is TRBJ2-7; perhaps TRBD2 as D (5 bases). In germline, CDR1 is MNHEY, CDR2 SVGAGI. V dropped 2 bases and J dropped 5 bases, with 7 bases sitting between them. The CDR3 contains 12 residues. CDR3 region: CASSYRRNEQYF. DNA of the CDR3: TGTGCCAGCAGTTACCGGAGGAACGAGCAGTACTTC.

This clone appeared once. The identical CDR3 is also encoded by other nucleotide sequences in the sample. V usage is TRBV6-5 and J usage is TRBJ1-1; 7 bases agree with TRBD1. CDR3 length equals 13 residues. J was trimmed by 4 bases and V by 6 bases; bases with no gene match: 5. Germline V gives CDR1 MNHEY, CDR2 SVGAGI. CDR3 sequence (DNA): TGTGCCAGCAGCCGACAGGGATCCACTGAAGCTTTCTTT. The encoded protein is CASSRQGSTEAFF.

With regard to this clone: Other DNA sequences in the sample encode the same CDR3. The chain has TRBV10-3 and TRBJ2-7, with 7 bases that match TRBD1. V lost 6 bases and J lost 2; bases outside the gene matches: 1. The germline V gene has CDR1 ENHRY and CDR2 SYGVKD. There are 12 residues in the CDR3. The CDR3 spells CAISQGAYEQYF. The CDR3 DNA sequence: TGTGCCATCAGCCAGGGGGCCTACGAGCAGTACTTC.

This clone has just one count. V and J are TRBV7-3 and TRBJ2-7, with 7 bases lining up with TRBD1. CDR1 and CDR2 from the germline V gene are SGHTA and FQGTGA. With 4 bases clipped from V and 6 bases from J, the junction kept 6 bases outside the gene matches. The CDR3 contains 13 residues. CDR3 nucleotide sequence: TGTGCCAGCAGCTCATCGGGACAGCGCGAGCAGTACTTC. It encodes CASSSSGQREQYF.

As for this clone: Other DNA sequences from this sample encode an identical CDR3 as well. In DNA form, the CDR3 reads TGTGCCAGCAGTTCCGGGACAGGGAACTATGGCTACACCTTC. It yields the protein CASSSGTGNYGYTF. The chain uses TRBV2 and TRBJ1-2; 9 bases map to TRBD1. The CDR3 sequence is 14 residues long. V lost 5 bases to trimming and J lost 2 bases; unmatched junction nucleotides: 3. Germline V CDR1 and CDR2: SNHLY, FYNNEI.

This chain links TRBV14 with TRBJ2-3; D may be TRBD2 (6 bases). Germline V gene lookup returns CDR1 SGHDN and CDR2 FVKESK. Trimming stripped 3 bases from V and 3 bases from J, with 10 bases between. The CDR3 covers 14 residues. CDR3 loop: CASSHLASTDTQYF. The CDR3 DNA follows: TGTGCCAGCAGCCATCTAGCGAGTACAGATACGCAGTATTTT.

V usage is TRBV5-4 and J usage is TRBJ2-2; maybe TRBD2 (7 bases). Germline V CDR1 and CDR2: SGHNT, YYREEE (reference sequence). V was pared by 4 bases and J by 5 bases, with 18 bases between. The length of the CDR3 is 16 residues. Here the CDR3 DNA reads TGTGCCAGCAGCCGGGGGCAGGCGGGAGAAACCGGGGAGCTGTTTTTT. It specifies CASSRGQAGETGELFF.

The chain couples TRBV2 to TRBJ1-4; TRBD1 is a possible D gene (6 bases). V was shortened by 7 bases and J by 3 bases, with 12 bases between the two germline ends. This CDR3 has 14 residues. Looked up from germline, CDR1 is SNHLY and CDR2 is FYNNEI. The CDR3 loop reads CASNPGEANEKLFF. As DNA, the CDR3 is TGTGCCAGCAACCCAGGGGAAGCTAATGAAAAACTGTTTTTT.

The genes are TRBV4-1 and TRBJ1-4; a weak D match, TRBD1 (5 bases). Trimming took 1 base from V and 3 from J, leaving 15 bases between them. Germline-derived CDR1 and CDR2 are MGHRA and YSYEKL. The CDR3 loop spans 17 amino acids. As DNA, the CDR3 is TGCGCCAGCAGCCAAGTCCCAGGGACCCTATCTAATGAAAAACTGTTTTTT. It specifies CASSQVPGTLSNEKLFF.

This clone is a singleton in its sample. V and J are TRBV5-8 and TRBJ2-1; D not resolved. The germline CDR1 and CDR2 sequences are SGHTS and YDEGEE. This CDR3 region has 15 residues. The V end lost 0 bases, the J end lost 0 bases, and 7 bases lay between the germline ends. CDR3 sequence (DNA): TGTGCCAGCAGCTTGGACTCACGCTCCTACAATGAGCAGTTCTTC. Its translation is CASSLDSRSYNEQFF.

The chain joins TRBV7-2 to TRBJ1-1; tentative D call: TRBD1 (5 bases). V gave up 3 bases and J gave up 1 base, with 15 bases separating them. CDR1 is SGHTA, CDR2 FQGNSA, per germline. The CDR3 extends over 16 amino acids. The CDR3 DNA follows: TGTGCCAGCAGCTTCAGCCCCGGGGGTTCGAACACTGAAGCTTTCTTT. It codes for CASSFSPGGSNTEAFF.

The V gene is TRBV27, the J gene TRBJ2-7, with a tentative D call TRBD2 (5 bases). The CDR3 consists of 16 residues. Between the trimmed V and J ends, which lost 5 bases and 3 bases, there was a span of 20 bases. Germline CDR1 reads MNHEY; CDR2 reads SMNVEV (reference sequence). CDR3 sequence reads: CASSPDSVVRNYEQYF. Written as DNA, the CDR3 is TGTGCCAGCAGTCCGGACTCCGTCGTCAGAAACTACGAGCAGTACTTC.

J is TRBJ2-3 and V is TRBV10-3, with TRBD1 as a possible D gene (6 bases). This CDR3 spans 15 amino acids. CDR1 and CDR2 (germline): ENHRY, SYGVKD. Trimming stripped 4 bases from V and 1 base from J, with 12 bases between. The CDR3 nucleotides are TGTGCCATCAGTGTACAGGGTAGGGGCACAGATACGCAGTATTTT. It is translated as CAISVQGRGTDTQYF.

The chain combines TRBV25-1 with TRBJ1-1; TRBD1 aligns across 10 bases. The germline V gene has CDR1 MGHDK and CDR2 SYGVNS. This CDR3 contains 16 residues. J lost 0 bases, V lost 2 bases, and 3 bases had no gene match. This chain's CDR3 is CASSEGDRGMNTEAFF. The CDR3 DNA reads TGTGCCAGCAGTGAAGGGGACAGGGGAATGAACACTGAAGCTTTCTTT. Drawing the rest from reference TRBV25-1 and TRBJ1-1, the complete variable domain is EADIYQTPRYLVIGTGKKITLECSQTMGHDKMYWYQQDPGMELHLIHYSYGVNSTEKGDLSSESTVSRIRTEHFPLTLESARPSHTSQYLCASSEGDRGMNTEAFFGQGTRLTVV.

The chain links TRBV11-3 to TRBJ2-3; 7 nucleotides line up with TRBD2. Germline values: CDR1 SGHNT, CDR2 YENEEA. The trim removed 5 bases at V and 0 bases at J, leaving 5 bases unmatched. The length of the CDR3 is 15 residues. CDR3 region: CASSQSAGSTDTQYF. Here the CDR3 DNA reads TGTGCCAGCAGCCAGTCAGCGGGGAGCACAGATACGCAGTATTTT. Full variable domain (outside the CDR3, taken from reference TRBV11-3 and TRBJ2-3): EAGVVQSPRYKIIEKKQPVAFWCNPISGHNTLYWYLQNLGQGPELLIRYENEEAVDDSQLPKDRFSAERLKGVDSTLKIQPAELGDSAVYLCASSQSAGSTDTQYFGPGTRLTVL.

The chain recombines TRBV7-9 with TRBJ2-2; TRBD2 aligns across 8 bases. This CDR3 contains 15 residues. With 6 bases clipped from V and 3 bases from J, the junction kept 6 bases outside the gene matches. Germline V CDR1 and CDR2: SEHNR, FQNEAQ (reference sequence). The CDR3 DNA reads TGTGCCAGCAGTCCCCGGGGGGGGGACACCGGGGAGCTGTTTTTT. Translated, it gives CASSPRGGDTGELFF. Drawing the rest from reference TRBV7-9 and TRBJ2-2, the complete variable domain is DTGVSQNPRHKITKRGQNVTFRCDPISEHNRLYWYRQTLGQGPEFLTYFQNEAQLEKSRLLSDRFSAERPKGSFSTLEIQRTEQGDSAMYLCASSPRGGDTGELFFGEGSRLTVL.

For the CDR3, the DNA is TGTGCCAGCAGCGCCCCCGGGACAGCCTATGGCTACACCTTC. It translates to CASSAPGTAYGYTF. The gene calls are TRBV28 and TRBJ1-2; 7 nucleotides line up with TRBD1. Trimming at V came to 6 bases and at J to 4 bases, leaving 8 bases not matched to a gene. CDR1 and CDR2 from the germline V gene are MDHEN and SYDVKM. The CDR3 has 14 amino acids.

J is TRBJ2-1 and V is TRBV5-1; 13 bases match TRBD2. The CDR3 sequence is 16 residues long. With 0 bases clipped from V and 9 bases from J, the junction kept 6 bases outside the gene matches. Germline CDR1 SGHRS, CDR2 YFSETQ. The CDR3 loop is CASSLVLAGGQSEQFF. CDR3 DNA: TGCGCCAGCAGCTTGGTACTAGCGGGGGGGCAGAGTGAGCAGTTCTTC.

The rearrangement uses TRBV2 and TRBJ2-3, with 11 nucleotides matching TRBD2. Germline CDR1 is SNHLY and CDR2 is FYNNEI. The V and J ends lost 2 bases and 3 bases, in that order; junction bases with no gene match: 4. This CDR3 spans 16 amino acids. CDR3: CASSELIAGGTDTQYF. CDR3 nucleotides: TGTGCCAGCAGTGAACTCATAGCGGGGGGGACAGATACGCAGTATTTT.

This chain connects TRBV7-9 to TRBJ2-7, with D possibly called TRBD1 or TRBD2 (5 bases each). This CDR3 has 14 amino acids. The V end was cut by 4 bases, the J end by 0 bases, with 10 bases between. Germline CDR1 SEHNR, CDR2 FQNEAQ (reference sequence). CDR3 sequence (DNA): TGTGCCAGCAGCTCGATGGGGGTCTCCTACGAGCAGTACTTC. Its translation is CASSSMGVSYEQYF. Full variable domain (rest looked up from reference TRBV7-9 and TRBJ2-7): DTGVSQNPRHKITKRGQNVTFRCDPISEHNRLYWYRQTLGQGPEFLTYFQNEAQLEKSRLLSDRFSAERPKGSFSTLEIQRTEQGDSAMYLCASSSMGVSYEQYFGPGTRLTVT.

This clone appeared once. This sequence joins TRBV5-4 and TRBJ2-2; D gene uncertain. There are 14 residues in the CDR3. Trimming took 0 bases from V and 5 from J, leaving 8 bases between them. CDR1 SGHNT and CDR2 YYREEE come from the germline V gene (reference sequence). The CDR3 DNA reads TGTGCCAGCAGCTTGGACGCACCGACCGGGGAGCTGTTTTTT. Protein: CASSLDAPTGELFF.

The chain joins TRBV7-2 to TRBJ2-5; D might be TRBD2 (5 bases). Germline loops: CDR1 SGHTA, CDR2 FQGNSA. Trimming stripped 3 bases from V and 5 bases from J, with 13 bases between. CDR3 size: 14 residues. CDR3 DNA: TGTGCCAGCAGCTTCCCTAGCAATACGGAGACCCAGTACTTC. This codes for CASSFPSNTETQYF.